The rows below give T cell receptor beta chains drawn from one sample of a study of shared clonotypes between healthy human individuals. Profiled with immunoSEQ multiplex PCR; TCRdb holds only in-frame clones, not every one. The sample includes millions of clones, over 85% of them seen just once. The sequencing input was naive CD4+ T cells sorted from blood. All receptors come from a young man in good health. Each CDR3 is given with its conserved first and last residue. Each record gives: CDR3 DNA, CDR3 protein, clone size, D gene, V gene, J gene. D genes are given only for firm matches. Rows give clone size only sometimes, using once, few, many, or a class for an expanded clone.

cdr3_nt: TGCGCCAGCAGCCTCGGCGGACAGGGAAACACCATATATTTT
cdr3_aa: CASSLGGQGNTIYF
clone_size: -
d_call: -
v_call: TRBV5-1
j_call: TRBJ1-3

cdr3_nt: TGCAGCGTTCTTCCGGGAGGCCCGAACACCGGGGAGCTGTTTTTT
cdr3_aa: CSVLPGGPNTGELFF
clone_size: -
d_call: TRBD2
v_call: TRBV29-1
j_call: TRBJ2-2

cdr3_nt: TGTGCCAGCAGGGGGACGTCGGGAGGGTATCGCAATCAGCCCCAGCATTTT
cdr3_aa: CASRGTSGGYRNQPQHF
clone_size: once
d_call: -
v_call: TRBV2
j_call: TRBJ1-5

cdr3_nt: TGTGCCAGCAGGCCGGGGGACGACAACTATGGCTACACCTTC
cdr3_aa: CASRPGDDNYGYTF
clone_size: -
d_call: -
v_call: TRBV6-5
j_call: TRBJ1-2

cdr3_nt: TGTGCCAGCAGCTTAGGGCGGGGAAACACTGAAGCTTTCTTT
cdr3_aa: CASSLGRGNTEAFF
clone_size: -
d_call: -
v_call: TRBV11-3
j_call: TRBJ1-1

cdr3_nt: TGTGCCAGCAGCTTGGATTTCGGGAGCTCCTACGAGCAGTACTTC
cdr3_aa: CASSLDFGSSYEQYF
clone_size: -
d_call: -
v_call: TRBV5-6
j_call: TRBJ2-7

cdr3_nt: TGCGCCAGCAGCTTGGGAGGCCTAGCGCTCGTTTCCCTCCATGAGCAGTTCTTC
cdr3_aa: CASSLGGLALVSLHEQFF
clone_size: -
d_call: -
v_call: TRBV5-1
j_call: TRBJ2-1

cdr3_nt: TGTGCCACCAGCAGAGATAAGGACAGGGGCGAGCTTGAGCAGTACTTC
cdr3_aa: CATSRDKDRGELEQYF
clone_size: -
d_call: TRBD1
v_call: TRBV15
j_call: TRBJ2-7

cdr3_nt: TGTGCCAGCAGTGCACAGGGAGTTGGCGGCTACACCTTC
cdr3_aa: CASSAQGVGGYTF
clone_size: -
d_call: -
v_call: TRBV25-1
j_call: TRBJ1-2

cdr3_nt: TGTGCCAGCAGCATCACATTGACCGCCCCGGGTGGCTACACCTTC
cdr3_aa: CASSITLTAPGGYTF
clone_size: once
d_call: -
v_call: TRBV2
j_call: TRBJ1-2

cdr3_nt: TGTGCCAGCAGCACGACAGGGATGGCCTACGAGCAGTACTTC
cdr3_aa: CASSTTGMAYEQYF
clone_size: -
d_call: TRBD1
v_call: TRBV7-3
j_call: TRBJ2-7

cdr3_nt: TGTGCCAGCAGCTTAGCCCAGGCGAGGAACGAGCAGTACTTC
cdr3_aa: CASSLAQARNEQYF
clone_size: -
d_call: -
v_call: TRBV7-9
j_call: TRBJ2-7

cdr3_nt: TGCGCCAGCAGTGAGTCCCGACAGGCGAGCTCCTACAATGAGCAGTTCTTC
cdr3_aa: CASSESRQASSYNEQFF
clone_size: -
d_call: -
v_call: TRBV10-2
j_call: TRBJ2-1

cdr3_nt: TGTGCCAGCAGCCCCGCAGGGGCCAACACTGAAGCTTTCTTT
cdr3_aa: CASSPAGANTEAFF
clone_size: -
d_call: -
v_call: TRBV7-2
j_call: TRBJ1-1

cdr3_nt: TGTGCCAGTTCGATTGGGACAGGCGGGTTTGAAGCTTTCTTT
cdr3_aa: CASSIGTGGFEAFF
clone_size: -
d_call: TRBD1
v_call: TRBV19
j_call: TRBJ1-1

cdr3_nt: TGTGCCAGCAGCCCGGGACAGGGGAACACCTACGAGCAGTACTTC
cdr3_aa: CASSPGQGNTYEQYF
clone_size: -
d_call: TRBD1
v_call: TRBV5-4
j_call: TRBJ2-7

cdr3_nt: TGCGCCAGCAGGCAGACTCTGGGACAGGGGAAGTCCGGGGAGCTGTTTTTT
cdr3_aa: CASRQTLGQGKSGELFF
clone_size: -
d_call: TRBD1
v_call: TRBV4-1
j_call: TRBJ2-2

cdr3_nt: TGTGCCAGTAGTAGAGGGCAGGGAACCATTTACAGCAATCAGCCCCAGCATTTT
cdr3_aa: CASSRGQGTIYSNQPQHF
clone_size: -
d_call: -
v_call: TRBV19
j_call: TRBJ1-5

cdr3_nt: TGTGCCGTAGCACGGTTCGTTACAGGGGTAACCGGGGAGCTGTTTTTT
cdr3_aa: CAVARFVTGVTGELFF
clone_size: -
d_call: TRBD1
v_call: TRBV27
j_call: TRBJ2-2

cdr3_nt: TGTGCCAGCAGCCAAGGGGGTAGTATGGGTCGGGAGACCCAGTACTTC
cdr3_aa: CASSQGGSMGRETQYF
clone_size: once
d_call: -
v_call: TRBV7-3
j_call: TRBJ2-5

cdr3_nt: TGTGCCAGCAACCTTCCGGGACAGGATTATGGCTACACCTTC
cdr3_aa: CASNLPGQDYGYTF
clone_size: -
d_call: TRBD1
v_call: TRBV6-5
j_call: TRBJ1-2

cdr3_nt: TGCGCCAGCAGCTTGGCCTCTGGAAACACCATATATTTT
cdr3_aa: CASSLASGNTIYF
clone_size: once
d_call: -
v_call: TRBV5-1
j_call: TRBJ1-3

cdr3_nt: TGTGCCTGGAGTACCCGCTCTGGAAACACCATATATTTT
cdr3_aa: CAWSTRSGNTIYF
clone_size: once
d_call: -
v_call: TRBV30
j_call: TRBJ1-3

cdr3_nt: TGCGCCAGCAGCCCCCAGTGGGGGGCGTACAATGAGCAGTTCTTC
cdr3_aa: CASSPQWGAYNEQFF
clone_size: -
d_call: -
v_call: TRBV5-1
j_call: TRBJ2-1

cdr3_nt: TGTGCCAGCAGCTTACCAAGACTAGCTAACACCGGGGAGCTGTTTTTT
cdr3_aa: CASSLPRLANTGELFF
clone_size: once
d_call: TRBD2
v_call: TRBV7-9
j_call: TRBJ2-2

cdr3_nt: -
cdr3_aa: CASSQSWADGSYVF
clone_size: -
d_call: -
v_call: TRBV16
j_call: TRBJ1-4

cdr3_nt: TGTGCCAGCAGCGTTACAGGGGGCGCAAATGGAAACACCATATATTTT
cdr3_aa: CASSVTGGANGNTIYF
clone_size: -
d_call: TRBD1
v_call: TRBV9
j_call: TRBJ1-3

cdr3_nt: TGTGCCTGGAAGAGGGCGGGGGGGCCTTACAATGAGCAGTTCTTC
cdr3_aa: CAWKRAGGPYNEQFF
clone_size: -
d_call: TRBD2
v_call: TRBV30
j_call: TRBJ2-1

cdr3_nt: TGTGCCAGCTCACCAACGGCCAGGGAGCCCCCCTACGAGCAGTACTTC
cdr3_aa: CASSPTAREPPYEQYF
clone_size: -
d_call: -
v_call: TRBV18
j_call: TRBJ2-7

cdr3_nt: TGTGCCAGCAGCTTATCAGGGACAGGGGGCTTCCATGGCTACACCTTC
cdr3_aa: CASSLSGTGGFHGYTF
clone_size: -
d_call: TRBD1
v_call: TRBV7-8
j_call: TRBJ1-2

cdr3_nt: TGTGCCAGCAGCCCTTCACTCGACAGACCCTACACTGAAGCTTTCTTT
cdr3_aa: CASSPSLDRPYTEAFF
clone_size: -
d_call: -
v_call: TRBV5-6
j_call: TRBJ1-1

cdr3_nt: TGTGCCAGCTCACCACCGAACGCCCAAGAGACCCAGTACTTC
cdr3_aa: CASSPPNAQETQYF
clone_size: -
d_call: -
v_call: TRBV18
j_call: TRBJ2-5

cdr3_nt: TGTGCCAGCAGCTTAAACAGGGCTCTATACCCAAACTATGGCTACACCTTC
cdr3_aa: CASSLNRALYPNYGYTF
clone_size: -
d_call: -
v_call: TRBV7-8
j_call: TRBJ1-2

cdr3_nt: TGTGCCAGCAGCTTTTGGGGTGCAACTAATGAAAAACTGTTTTTT
cdr3_aa: CASSFWGATNEKLFF
clone_size: -
d_call: -
v_call: TRBV7-9
j_call: TRBJ1-4

cdr3_nt: TGTGCCAGCAGCACCACAACAGGAGGCAATCAGCCCCAGCATTTT
cdr3_aa: CASSTTTGGNQPQHF
clone_size: once
d_call: -
v_call: TRBV7-2
j_call: TRBJ1-5

cdr3_nt: TGTGCCAGCACCAGCAACTCCTACGAGCAGTACTTC
cdr3_aa: CASTSNSYEQYF
clone_size: -
d_call: -
v_call: TRBV6-6
j_call: TRBJ2-7

cdr3_nt: TGTGCCAGCAGCTTAAAGGAGCTAAATTCACCCCTCCACTTT
cdr3_aa: CASSLKELNSPLHF
clone_size: -
d_call: -
v_call: TRBV7-2
j_call: TRBJ1-6

cdr3_nt: TGTGCCAGCACCTTAATGGTGTTAGCGGGAGGACTCTCCTACGAGCAGTACTTC
cdr3_aa: CASTLMVLAGGLSYEQYF
clone_size: -
d_call: TRBD2
v_call: TRBV2
j_call: TRBJ2-7

cdr3_nt: TGTGCCTGGAGTGTACTAGCTGGAAACACCATATATTTT
cdr3_aa: CAWSVLAGNTIYF
clone_size: -
d_call: -
v_call: TRBV30
j_call: TRBJ1-3

cdr3_nt: TGTGCCAGCAGTTCGGGACTAGGGGCCCCGAACACCGGGGAGCTGTTTTTT
cdr3_aa: CASSSGLGAPNTGELFF
clone_size: -
d_call: TRBD2
v_call: TRBV5-4
j_call: TRBJ2-2

cdr3_nt: TGTGCCAGTAGTGCCGACAGGGGGAGTTCACCCCTCCACTTT
cdr3_aa: CASSADRGSSPLHF
clone_size: -
d_call: TRBD1
v_call: TRBV19
j_call: TRBJ1-6

cdr3_nt: TGTGCCAGCAGCTTGCTAACAGATACGCAGTATTTT
cdr3_aa: CASSLLTDTQYF
clone_size: once
d_call: -
v_call: TRBV7-2
j_call: TRBJ2-3

cdr3_nt: TGTGCCAGCAGCACCCGGGCAGGGGTGAACACTGAAGCTTTCTTT
cdr3_aa: CASSTRAGVNTEAFF
clone_size: -
d_call: -
v_call: TRBV5-4
j_call: TRBJ1-1

cdr3_nt: TGTGCCAGCTCAAATACCGGACAGGGGGACACTGAAGCTTTCTTT
cdr3_aa: CASSNTGQGDTEAFF
clone_size: -
d_call: TRBD1
v_call: TRBV18
j_call: TRBJ1-1

cdr3_nt: TGTGCCAGCTCACCAAGAAGCCAAGCGGGTAATTACAATGAGCAGTTCTTC
cdr3_aa: CASSPRSQAGNYNEQFF
clone_size: once
d_call: -
v_call: TRBV18
j_call: TRBJ2-1

cdr3_nt: TGTGCCAGCACCCCGGGACAGGGAAGAACTGGAAACACCATATATTTT
cdr3_aa: CASTPGQGRTGNTIYF
clone_size: -
d_call: TRBD1
v_call: TRBV5-4
j_call: TRBJ1-3

cdr3_nt: TGTGCCAGCAGCCAAGGAAACAGGGACTTCGACGAGCAGTACTTC
cdr3_aa: CASSQGNRDFDEQYF
clone_size: -
d_call: -
v_call: TRBV7-9
j_call: TRBJ2-7

cdr3_nt: TGTGCCAGCAGTGCAACAGTTAACGCTGGGGCCAACGTCCTGACTTTC
cdr3_aa: CASSATVNAGANVLTF
clone_size: -
d_call: -
v_call: TRBV6-1
j_call: TRBJ2-6

cdr3_nt: TGTGCCACCAGCGGGGACATACAAGAGACCCAGTACTTC
cdr3_aa: CATSGDIQETQYF
clone_size: -
d_call: -
v_call: TRBV15
j_call: TRBJ2-5

cdr3_nt: TGTGCCAGCAGCTTTAGGGCTAGCGGGGTAGGGTACCAAGAGACCCAGTACTTC
cdr3_aa: CASSFRASGVGYQETQYF
clone_size: -
d_call: TRBD2
v_call: TRBV7-2
j_call: TRBJ2-5

cdr3_nt: TGTGCCAGTAGTTCCAGACTAGTCGGCACCGGGGAGCTGTTTTTT
cdr3_aa: CASSSRLVGTGELFF
clone_size: -
d_call: -
v_call: TRBV19
j_call: TRBJ2-2

cdr3_nt: TGTGCCAGCAGCTTAGAAATGGAGGACGTGCAGTTCTTC
cdr3_aa: CASSLEMEDVQFF
clone_size: once
d_call: -
v_call: TRBV7-6
j_call: TRBJ2-1

cdr3_nt: TGTGCCAGCAGTGGACAAAACCGGGGGAACACTGAAGCTTTCTTT
cdr3_aa: CASSGQNRGNTEAFF
clone_size: once
d_call: -
v_call: TRBV6-1
j_call: TRBJ1-1